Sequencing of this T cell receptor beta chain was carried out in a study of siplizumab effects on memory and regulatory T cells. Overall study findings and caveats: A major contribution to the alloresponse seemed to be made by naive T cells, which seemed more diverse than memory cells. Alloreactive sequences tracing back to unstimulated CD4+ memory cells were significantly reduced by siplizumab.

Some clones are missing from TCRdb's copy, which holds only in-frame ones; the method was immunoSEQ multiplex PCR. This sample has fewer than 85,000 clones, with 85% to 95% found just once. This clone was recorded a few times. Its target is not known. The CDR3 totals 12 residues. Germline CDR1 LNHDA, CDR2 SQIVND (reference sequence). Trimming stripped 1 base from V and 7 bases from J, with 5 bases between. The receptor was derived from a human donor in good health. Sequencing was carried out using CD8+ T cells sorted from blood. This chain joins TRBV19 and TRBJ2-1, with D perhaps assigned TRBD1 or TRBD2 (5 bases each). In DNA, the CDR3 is TGTGCCAGTAGTATAGGGGGGAATGAGCAGTTCTTC. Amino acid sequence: CASSIGGNEQFF.